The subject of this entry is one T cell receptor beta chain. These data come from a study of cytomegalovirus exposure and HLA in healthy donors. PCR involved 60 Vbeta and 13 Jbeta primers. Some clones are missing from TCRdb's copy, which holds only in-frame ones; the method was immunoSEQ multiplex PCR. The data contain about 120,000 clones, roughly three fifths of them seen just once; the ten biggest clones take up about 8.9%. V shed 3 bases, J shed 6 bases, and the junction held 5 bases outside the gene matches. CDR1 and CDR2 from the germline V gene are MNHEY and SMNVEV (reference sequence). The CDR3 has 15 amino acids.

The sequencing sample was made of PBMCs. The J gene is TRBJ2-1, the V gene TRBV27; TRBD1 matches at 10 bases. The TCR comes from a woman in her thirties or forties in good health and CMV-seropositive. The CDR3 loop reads CASSLRQGASNEQFF. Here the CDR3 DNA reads TGTGCCAGCAGTTTGCGACAGGGGGCTTCCAATGAGCAGTTCTTC.